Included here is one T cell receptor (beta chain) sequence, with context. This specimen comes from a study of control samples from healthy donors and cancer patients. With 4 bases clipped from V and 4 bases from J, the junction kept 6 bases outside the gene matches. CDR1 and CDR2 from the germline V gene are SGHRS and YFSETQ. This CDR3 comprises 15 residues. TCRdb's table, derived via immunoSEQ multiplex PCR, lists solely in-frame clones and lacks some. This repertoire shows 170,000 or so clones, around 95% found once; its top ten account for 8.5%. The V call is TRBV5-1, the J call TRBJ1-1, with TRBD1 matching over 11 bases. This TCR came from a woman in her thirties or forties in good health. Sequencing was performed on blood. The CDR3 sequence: CASSVAGTGGTEAFF. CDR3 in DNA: TGCGCCAGCAGCGTTGCCGGGACAGGGGGCACTGAAGCTTTCTTT.